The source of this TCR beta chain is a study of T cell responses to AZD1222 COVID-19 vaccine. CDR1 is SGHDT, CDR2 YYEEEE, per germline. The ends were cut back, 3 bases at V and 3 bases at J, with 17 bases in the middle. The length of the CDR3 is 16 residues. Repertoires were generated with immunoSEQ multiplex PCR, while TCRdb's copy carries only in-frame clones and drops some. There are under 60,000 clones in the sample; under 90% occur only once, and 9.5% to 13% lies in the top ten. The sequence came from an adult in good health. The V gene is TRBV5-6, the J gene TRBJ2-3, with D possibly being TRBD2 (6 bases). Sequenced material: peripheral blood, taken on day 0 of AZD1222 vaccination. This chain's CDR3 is CASSYLNGRGTDTQYF. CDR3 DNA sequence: TGTGCCAGCAGCTACCTAAACGGGAGAGGGACAGATACGCAGTATTTT.